A selection of T cell receptor beta chains follows, all from one sample in a study of blood T cell repertoires in COVID-19. Libraries were prepared by immunoSEQ multiplex PCR; TCRdb keeps only in-frame clonotypes and omits some of them. The repertoire holds 300,000 to 400,000 clones, with approximately 86% as singletons. Sample: peripheral blood. These receptors all stem from a man younger than 45 with COVID-19, enrolled during active disease. The CDR3 runs from the conserved cysteine through the conserved F or W. A D gene is named only where the DNA matches it firmly. A row's size may be missing; if present it is once, few, many or a size class.

TRBD2,.,TRBJ2-5,TRBV30,12,TGTGCCTCCCGGACTAGAACACAGACCCAGTACTTC,CASRTRTQTQYF
TRBD1,few,TRBJ1-4,TRBV9,18,TGTGCCAGCAGCCTGGACAGGGTGGGAATTGCAACTAATGAAAAACTGTTTTTT,CASSLDRVGIATNEKLFF
.,.,TRBJ2-7,TRBV2,15,TGTGCCAGCAGTGAAAGGCGGACAGTTATTGACGAGCAGTACTTC,CASSERRTVIDEQYF
TRBD2,.,TRBJ2-5,TRBV9,17,TGTGCCAGCAGCCGGAGGGATGTAGCGGGGGGCCAAGAGACCCAGTACTTC,CASSRRDVAGGQETQYF
.,.,TRBJ1-1,TRBV6-5,15,TGTGCCAGCAGTTACTCTGGACAGCTGAACACTGAAGCTTTCTTT,CASSYSGQLNTEAFF
TRBD2,few,TRBJ2-1,TRBV5-5,15,TGTGCCAGCAGCCCTCAGCGGGGGGCTTACAATGAGCAGTTCTTC,CASSPQRGAYNEQFF
.,once,TRBJ1-1,TRBV5-6,17,TGTGCCAGCAGCCCCTTGGGGGGGGGTCGGATGAACACTGAAGCTTTCTTT,CASSPLGGGRMNTEAFF
.,.,TRBJ2-7,TRBV7-9,12,TGTGCCAGCAGCCCAAGTAGCAACGAGCAGTACTTC,CASSPSSNEQYF
.,.,TRBJ1-1,TRBV28,14,TGTGCCAGCAGTTTTATGAGGGCAAGAACTGAAGCTTTCTTT,CASSFMRARTEAFF
.,.,TRBJ1-1,TRBV28,14,TGTGCCAGCAGTTTAAATCGGGGGGGGACTGAAGCTTTCTTT,CASSLNRGGTEAFF